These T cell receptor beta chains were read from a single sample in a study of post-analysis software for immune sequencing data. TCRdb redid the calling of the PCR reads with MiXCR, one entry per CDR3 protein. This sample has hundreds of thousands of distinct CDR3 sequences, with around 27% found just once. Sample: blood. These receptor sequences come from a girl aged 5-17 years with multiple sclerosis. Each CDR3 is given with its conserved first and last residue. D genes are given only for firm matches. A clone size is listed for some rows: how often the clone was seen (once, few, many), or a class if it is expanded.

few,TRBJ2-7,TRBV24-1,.,CATSGGDRPNEQYF,TGTGCCACCTCGGGTGGAGACAGGCCAAACGAGCAGTACTTC
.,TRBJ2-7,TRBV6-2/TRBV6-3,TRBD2,CASSLPGLGYEQYF,TGTGCCAGCAGTTTACCGGGACTAGGATACGAGCAGTACTTC
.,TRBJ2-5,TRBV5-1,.,CASWSNYETQYF,TGCGCCAGCTGGAGCAATTATGAGACCCAGTACTTC
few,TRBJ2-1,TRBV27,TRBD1,CASSLVDRRYNEQFF,TGTGCCAGCAGTTTAGTGGACAGGAGGTACAATGAGCAGTTCTTC
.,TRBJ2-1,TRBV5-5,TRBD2,CASSSRETSGGRNEQFF,TGTGCCAGCAGCTCGAGAGAAACTAGCGGGGGACGGAATGAGCAGTTCTTC
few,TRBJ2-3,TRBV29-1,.,CSALPYSTDTQYF,TGCAGCGCCCTACCGTATAGCACAGATACGCAGTATTTT
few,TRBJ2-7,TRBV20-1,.,CSANQASEQYF,TGCAGTGCCAATCAGGCTTCCGAGCAGTACTTC
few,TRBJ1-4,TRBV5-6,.,CASSFSTGGNEKLFF,TGTGCCAGCAGCTTTTCTACAGGCGGAAATGAAAAACTGTTTTTT
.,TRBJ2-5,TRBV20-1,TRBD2,CSARVPSGSRKTQYF,TGCAGTGCTAGAGTCCCTAGCGGGAGTCGGAAGACCCAGTACTTC
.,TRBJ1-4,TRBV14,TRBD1,CASSPRGQPDEKLFF,TGTGCCAGCAGCCCCCGGGGACAGCCAGATGAAAAACTGTTTTTT
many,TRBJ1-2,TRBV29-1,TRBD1,CSDTGTGRLYGYTF,TGCAGCGATACCGGGACAGGGAGACTCTATGGCTACACCTTC
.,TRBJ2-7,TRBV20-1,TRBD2,CSARDYLAGESYEQYF,TGCAGTGCTAGAGATTATCTAGCGGGAGAATCCTACGAGCAGTACTTC
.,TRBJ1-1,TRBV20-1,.,CSATIDSSNTEAFF,TGCAGTGCTACCATAGACAGCTCGAACACTGAAGCTTTCTTT
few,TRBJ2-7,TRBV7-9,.,CASSPSWGAYEQYF,TGTGCCAGCAGCCCTAGCTGGGGGGCTTACGAGCAGTACTTC
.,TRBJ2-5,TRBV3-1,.,CASSQAVGQYF,TGTGCCAGCAGCCAAGCCGTAGGCCAGTACTTC
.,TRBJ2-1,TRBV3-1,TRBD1,CASMPTPGQSYNEQFF,TGTGCCAGCATGCCAACCCCGGGACAGTCCTACAATGAGCAGTTCTTC
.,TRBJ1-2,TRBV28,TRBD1,CASRSGGNYGYTF,TGTGCCAGCAGGTCAGGGGGAAACTATGGCTACACCTTC
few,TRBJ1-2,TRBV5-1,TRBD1,CASSWSDRDYGYTF,TGCGCCAGCAGCTGGTCCGACAGGGACTATGGCTACACCTTC
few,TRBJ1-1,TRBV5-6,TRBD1,CASSLDRDSEAFF,TGTGCCAGCAGCCTGGACAGGGATTCTGAAGCTTTCTTT
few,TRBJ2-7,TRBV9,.,CASSAHMGAGEQYF,TGTGCCAGCAGCGCCCATATGGGAGCGGGTGAGCAGTACTTC
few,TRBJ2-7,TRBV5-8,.,CASSFRSSYNEQYF,TGTGCCAGCAGCTTTAGGAGCTCCTACAATGAGCAGTACTTC
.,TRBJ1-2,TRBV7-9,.,CASSLVPVGYGYTF,TGTGCCAGCAGCTTAGTTCCAGTTGGCTATGGCTACACCTTC
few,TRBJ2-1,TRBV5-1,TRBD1,CASTLPRFRAPQNRGNNEQFF,TGCGCCAGCACCCTACCACGATTCAGGGCCCCACAAAACAGGGGGAACAATGAGCAGTTCTTC
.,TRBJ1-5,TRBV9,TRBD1,CASSREGASNQPQHF,TGTGCCAGCAGCCGAGAGGGGGCAAGCAATCAGCCCCAGCATTTT
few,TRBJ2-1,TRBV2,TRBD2,CASSTGGVGEQFF,TGTGCCAGCAGTACGGGAGGGGTTGGTGAGCAGTTCTTC
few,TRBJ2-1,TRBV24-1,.,CATSDPGSDRINEQFF,TGTGCCACCAGTGACCCGGGTTCAGACCGAATCAATGAGCAGTTCTTC
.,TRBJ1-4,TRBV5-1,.,CASGRIGVNEKRFF,TGCGCCAGCGGCCGGATCGGGGTTAATGAAAAACGGTTTTTT
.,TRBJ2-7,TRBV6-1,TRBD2,CASNLRQTYSGSPEQYF,TGTGCCAGCAACCTGAGGCAGACCTATAGCGGGTCCCCCGAGCAGTACTTC
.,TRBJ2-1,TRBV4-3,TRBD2,CASSQDRFGSGKSTEQFF,TGCGCCAGCAGCCAAGATAGGTTCGGCAGCGGGAAAAGTACTGAGCAGTTCTTC
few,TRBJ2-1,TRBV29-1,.,CSVDTKGVRNEQFF,TGCAGCGTTGATACAAAGGGGGTTCGCAATGAGCAGTTCTTC
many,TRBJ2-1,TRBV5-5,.,CASSSGPQNEQFF,TGTGCCAGCAGCTCAGGCCCTCAGAATGAGCAGTTCTTC
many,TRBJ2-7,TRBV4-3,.,CASSQGLTAYEQYF,TGCGCCAGCAGCCAGGGCCTCACCGCCTACGAGCAGTACTTC
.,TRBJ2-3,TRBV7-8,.,CASSVSARASTDTQYF,TGTGCCAGCAGCGTTAGCGCCCGGGCTAGCACAGATACGCAGTATTTT
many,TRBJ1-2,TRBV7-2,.,CASSLGVLYGYTF,TGTGCCAGCAGCTTAGGGGTCCTCTATGGCTACACCTTC
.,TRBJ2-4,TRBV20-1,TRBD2,CSVVKGAGGPGDIQYF,TGCAGTGTCGTTAAGGGGGCGGGAGGGCCAGGGGACATTCAGTACTTC